The next 10 T cell receptor beta chains were all read from a single sample in a study of CD8 T cells in Susac syndrome (dated 2019 in TCRdb). Libraries came from the immunoSEQ multiplex PCR assay. RNA was extracted using the RNeasy kit, and 0.5 to 1 microgram was reverse transcribed with random hexamers. The raw public reads went through TCRdb reprocessing: fastp at Q25, MiXCR clone calling, in-frame beta chains kept. Each record represents a unique CDR3 protein, reported with the most common genes and DNA among its rows. The sample data list more than 40,000 distinct CDR3 sequences, and approximately 93% of these were observed just once. More than 0.45% of the sample comes from the top ten. The sample comprised CD8+ T cells from PBMCs. The receptor source for this set is a human donor in good health.

V usage is TRBV7-9 and J usage is TRBJ2-1, with 9 bases identical to TRBD2. V was clipped by 5 bases and J by 0 bases; unmatched bases: 5. The CDR3 runs to 16 residues. In germline, CDR1 is SEHNR, CDR2 FQNEAQ (reference sequence). The CDR3 region is CASSHRAGGSYNEQFF. The CDR3 DNA reads TGTGCCAGCAGCCACCGAGCGGGAGGCTCCTACAATGAGCAGTTCTTC.

V and J are TRBV27 and TRBJ2-7; no definite D call. CDR1 is MNHEY, CDR2 SMNVEV, per germline (reference sequence). The CDR3 loop spans 14 amino acids. The V gene lost 0 bases and the J gene lost 5 bases, with 11 bases spanning the gap. CDR3 region: CASSLSGQVNEQYF. CDR3 bases: TGTGCCAGCAGTTTATCTGGGCAGGTCAACGAGCAGTACTTC.

The V call is TRBV19, the J call TRBJ1-5, with D unresolved. Trimming took 3 bases from V and 0 from J, leaving 9 bases between them. The CDR3 contains 15 residues. The germline CDR1 and CDR2 sequences are LNHDA and SQIVND (reference sequence). The CDR3 is CASSISGNSNQPQHF. CDR3 sequence (DNA): TGTGCCAGTAGTATTAGCGGGAATAGCAATCAGCCCCAGCATTTT. Full variable domain (outside the CDR3, taken from reference TRBV19 and TRBJ1-5): DGGITQSPKYLFRKEGQNVTLSCEQNLNHDAMYWYRQDPGQGLRLIYYSQIVNDFQKGDIAEGYSVSREKKESFPLTVTSAQKNPTAFYLCASSISGNSNQPQHFGDGTRLSIL.

The chain combines TRBV3-1 with TRBJ2-5, with D tentatively TRBD1 (5 bases). CDR3 size: 15 residues. V lost 2 bases, J lost 3 bases, and 13 bases lay in between. Germline V gene data show CDR1 as LGHDT and CDR2 as YNNKEL (reference sequence). The CDR3 loop reads CASSQPRVGEETQYF. Written as DNA, the CDR3 is TGTGCCAGCAGCCAACCCAGGGTAGGAGAAGAGACCCAGTACTTC.

The rearrangement uses TRBV27 and TRBJ2-7, with 13 nucleotides matching TRBD2. The CDR3 has 13 amino acids. V shed 9 bases, J shed 2 bases, and the junction held 1 base outside the gene matches. Germline CDR1 and CDR2: MNHEY and SMNVEV (reference sequence). CDR3 in amino acids: CASGLAGAYEQYF. DNA for the CDR3: TGTGCCAGTGGACTAGCGGGAGCCTACGAGCAGTACTTC.

With respect to this clonotype: The conserved phenylalanine or tryptophan normally closing the CDR3 is absent here, so this likely arose from a read error. The chain is built from TRBV24-1 and TRBJ2-1, with a weak D call TRBD2 (6 bases). The CDR3 runs 14 residues. Germline V gene sequence: CDR1 KGHDR, CDR2 SFDVKD. The V end was cut by 5 bases, the J end by 6 bases, with 13 bases between. The CDR3 sequence: CATSARERGNEQFI. The CDR3 nucleotides are TGTGCCACCAGTGCGCGGGAAAGGGGCAATGAGCAGTTCATC.

The chain uses TRBV7-8 and TRBJ2-7, with D maybe TRBD1 (6 bases). Germline loops: CDR1 SGHVS, CDR2 FQNEAQ. V was clipped by 5 bases and J by 7 bases, with 12 bases between them. The CDR3 runs 12 residues. CDR3 nucleotide sequence: TGTGCCAGCAGCACCCAGGGGTCAGAGCAGTACTTC. This encodes CASSTQGSEQYF.

This clonotype appeared once. This chain joins TRBV3-1 and TRBJ1-1; D is undetermined. Germline values: CDR1 LGHDT, CDR2 YNNKEL (reference sequence). The CDR3 is 16 amino acids. Trimming removed 6 bases at V and 0 bases at J, with 17 bases between. CDR3 sequence reads: CASSADPLEMNTEAFF. The CDR3 DNA reads TGTGCCAGCAGTGCGGACCCTCTGGAGATGAACACTGAAGCTTTCTTT.

CDR3 bases: TGTGCCAGCAGCTTAGGAGGGCTTAGCTATGGCTACACCTTC. Translation: CASSLGGLSYGYTF. The chain links TRBV7-9 to TRBJ1-2; D not resolved. In germline, CDR1 is SEHNR, CDR2 FQNEAQ (reference sequence). V lost 1 base and J lost 4, with 10 bases in between. CDR3 length: 14 amino acids.

The chain is built from TRBV4-1 and TRBJ2-5; no clear D. Trimming shortened V by 1 base and J by 9 bases, and 15 bases separated the two germline ends. Germline loops: CDR1 MGHRA, CDR2 YSYEKL. The CDR3 is 14 amino acids. The DNA for the CDR3 is TGCGCCAGCAGCCAAGTGGGGAATTCTCGGGCCCAGTACTTC. It specifies CASSQVGNSRAQYF.